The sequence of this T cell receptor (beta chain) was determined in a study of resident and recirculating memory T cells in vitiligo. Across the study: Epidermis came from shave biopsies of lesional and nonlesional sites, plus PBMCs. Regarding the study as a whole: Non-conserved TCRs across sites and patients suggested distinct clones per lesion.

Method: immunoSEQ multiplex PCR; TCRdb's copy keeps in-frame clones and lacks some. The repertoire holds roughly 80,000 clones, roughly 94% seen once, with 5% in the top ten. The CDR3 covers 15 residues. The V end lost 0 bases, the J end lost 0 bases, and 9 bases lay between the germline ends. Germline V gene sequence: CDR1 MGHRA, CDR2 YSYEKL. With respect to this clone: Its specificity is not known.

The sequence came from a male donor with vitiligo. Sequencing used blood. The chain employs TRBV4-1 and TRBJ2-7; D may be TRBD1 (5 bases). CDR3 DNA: TGCGCCAGCAGCCAAGATGGGGCAAGCTCCTACGAGCAGTACTTC. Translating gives CASSQDGASSYEQYF.